A single sample is the source of the 31 T cell receptor beta chains below, sequenced in a study of blood T cell repertoires in COVID-19. TCRdb's copy holds only in-frame clones and misses some; the assay was immunoSEQ multiplex PCR. The top ten hold approximately 9.3% of the sample, which has a few hundred thousand clones, about 83% seen once. What was sequenced was PBMCs or T cells enriched from blood (not recorded which). These receptors all come from a woman aged 45-65 years who had recovered from COVID-19.

This chain connects TRBV7-2 to TRBJ2-3, with 10 bases identical to TRBD2. CDR3 length: 18 residues. The V gene's germline CDR1 is SGHTA and CDR2 FQGNSA. V lost 0 bases, J lost 5 bases, and 11 bases stayed unmatched. The CDR3 loop is CASSLAPVSGGAQDTQYF. Written as DNA, the CDR3 is TGTGCCAGCAGCTTAGCCCCCGTAAGCGGGGGGGCACAAGATACGCAGTATTTT.

This chain links TRBV6-5 with TRBJ1-2, with D possibly TRBD1 on 6 matching bases. Germline V gives CDR1 MNHEY, CDR2 SVGAGI. V lost 0 bases and J lost 8, with 19 bases in between. The CDR3 runs to 16 residues. Written as DNA, the CDR3 is TGTGCCAGCAGTTACTCCTACACAGGGTCGGGATGGGGCTACACCTTC. Its protein is CASSYSYTGSGWGYTF.

This chain uses TRBV6-5 with TRBJ1-5; D remains ambiguous. Germline-derived CDR1 and CDR2 are MNHEY and SVGAGI. The CDR3 contains 13 residues. V dropped 6 bases and J dropped 3 bases, with 9 bases sitting between them. DNA of the CDR3: TGTGCCAGCAGGCAGGCTCTCAATCAGCCCCAGCATTTT. The encoded protein is CASRQALNQPQHF.

This rearrangement joins TRBV3-1 (or the pseudogene TRBV3-2) to TRBJ2-7; 7 bases match TRBD1. V shed 5 bases and J 3 bases; nucleotides not matched to a gene: 7. Germline CDR1 reads LGHDT; CDR2 reads YNNKEL (reference sequence). The CDR3 extends over 14 amino acids. In DNA, the CDR3 is TGTGCCAGCAGCGCCAAATGGGACAGCTACGAGCAGTACTTC. Encoded protein: CASSAKWDSYEQYF.

V is TRBV3-1 (or the pseudogene TRBV3-2) and J is TRBJ1-1; D ambiguous. Trimming cost V 1 base and J 1 base, with 10 bases left between them. The CDR3 is made up of 15 amino acids. Germline CDR1 LGHDT, CDR2 YNNKEL (reference sequence). This chain's CDR3 is CASSQGSEGNTEAFF. The CDR3 nucleotides read TGTGCCAGCAGCCAAGGGTCGGAGGGGAACACTGAAGCTTTCTTT.

This chain links TRBV15 with TRBJ1-6; D not certain. CDR1 is LNHNV and CDR2 is YYDKDF in the germline V gene (reference sequence). CDR3 length equals 16 residues. V was trimmed by 0 bases and J by 10 bases, leaving 16 bases between them. The CDR3 DNA is TGTGCCACCAGCAGAGAAGGTACGAGGAGCCGATCACCCCTCCACTTT. Translation gives CATSREGTRSRSPLHF.

This chain uses TRBV28 with TRBJ1-1, with D possibly matching TRBD1 (5 bases). V lost 4 bases and J 1 base, leaving 10 bases between the germline ends. CDR3 length equals 14 residues. The germline V gene encodes CDR1 MDHEN and CDR2 SYDVKM. CDR3 nucleotides: TGTGCCAGCAGTTGGGGCTGGGGGAACACTGAAGCTTTCTTT. It translates to CASSWGWGNTEAFF.

The rearrangement links TRBV4-1 to TRBJ2-6, with TRBD1 identical over 8 bases. The CDR3 runs 16 residues. V was pared by 1 base and J by 2 bases, with 1 base of the junction left unmatched. Germline loops: CDR1 MGHRA, CDR2 YSYEKL. The CDR3 loop reads CASSQATGAGANVLTF. CDR3 DNA sequence: TGCGCCAGCAGCCAAGCGACAGGGGCTGGGGCCAACGTCCTGACTTTC.

The rearrangement links TRBV5-1 to TRBJ1-3, with a possible D match to TRBD1 (6 bases). Germline values: CDR1 SGHRS, CDR2 YFSETQ. V lost 3 bases, J lost 2 bases, and 15 bases lay in between. This CDR3 is built from 16 residues. CDR3 DNA: TGCGCCAGCAGCTCATCCGGGGGGGCCCCTGGAAACACCATATATTTT. Translating it yields CASSSSGGAPGNTIYF.

The CDR3 bases are TGTGCCTGGGACCCAGGGGCTGGAAACACCATATATTTT. It encodes CAWDPGAGNTIYF. The chain joins TRBV30 to TRBJ1-3; tentatively, D is TRBD1 (6 bases). Per the germline V gene, CDR1 is GTSNPN and CDR2 is SVGIG (reference sequence). V was cut by 5 bases and J by 2 bases, with 10 bases left in between. CDR3 length: 13 residues.

The chain uses TRBV2 and TRBJ2-3, with 11 bases fitting TRBD2. This CDR3 is 14 amino acids long. Germline V gives CDR1 SNHLY, CDR2 FYNNEI. V gave up 6 bases and J gave up 5 bases; unmatched junction bases: 4. Here the CDR3 DNA reads TGTGCCAGCAGCCTAGCGGGGGGATTAGATACGCAGTATTTT. Translated: CASSLAGGLDTQYF.

This chain joins TRBV3-1 (or the pseudogene TRBV3-2) and TRBJ2-7, with TRBD1 identical over 10 bases. CDR1 LGHDT and CDR2 YNNKEL come from the germline V gene (reference sequence). This CDR3 contains 14 residues. Trimming cost V 4 bases and J 6 bases; bases outside gene matches: 6. CDR3 sequence: CASSPPGTGVEQYF. The CDR3 nucleotides are TGTGCCAGCAGCCCTCCCGGGACAGGGGTCGAGCAGTACTTC.

The chain is built from TRBV2 and TRBJ1-4; TRBD1 agrees at 11 bases. The J segment lost 7 bases and the V segment lost 7 bases, leaving 5 bases of the junction unmatched. Germline V gene sequence: CDR1 SNHLY, CDR2 FYNNEI. The CDR3 runs 14 residues. The chain's CDR3 is CASIRDRGVEKLFF. The DNA for the CDR3 is TGTGCCAGCATCCGGGACAGGGGGGTTGAAAAACTGTTTTTT. The whole variable domain, remainder taken from reference TRBV2 and TRBJ1-4, is EPEVTQTPSHQVTQMGQEVILRCVPISNHLYFYWYRQILGQKVEFLVSFYNNEISEKSEIFDDQFSVERPDGSNFTLKIRSTKLEDSAMYFCASIRDRGVEKLFFGSGTQLSVL.

The chain combines TRBV7-2 with TRBJ1-3; TRBD1 might be the D (5 bases). Per the germline V gene, CDR1 is SGHTA and CDR2 is FQGNSA. V lost 6 bases, J lost 0 bases, and 15 bases lay in between. This CDR3 spans 16 amino acids. The DNA for the CDR3 is TGTGCCAGCAGTCTCGAACAGGCCGGCTCTGGAAACACCATATATTTT. Translated, it gives CASSLEQAGSGNTIYF.

CDR3 in DNA: TGTGCCAGCAGTCCTCCGGGACAGGGGCAGTTGGTAGCTTTCTTT. It translates to CASSPPGQGQLVAFF. The V gene is TRBV25-1, the J gene TRBJ1-1; 10 bases are a match to TRBD1. Per the germline V gene, CDR1 is MGHDK and CDR2 is SYGVNS. The CDR3 covers 15 residues. Trimming took 5 bases from V and 10 from J; bases not matched to a gene: 13.

The rearrangement joins TRBV27 to TRBJ1-2; D is ambiguous. The germline gives CDR1 MNHEY, CDR2 SMNVEV (reference sequence). Trimming stripped 2 bases from V and 4 bases from J, with 11 bases between. The CDR3 runs 14 residues. The CDR3 nucleotides are TGTGCCAGCAGTTTAATGGGCGAGGGCTATGGCTACACCTTC. This sequence encodes CASSLMGEGYGYTF.

The chain links TRBV6-5 to TRBJ1-1, with a tentative D call TRBD1 (6 bases). This CDR3 is built from 15 residues. CDR1 and CDR2 (germline): MNHEY, SVGAGI. The V gene lost 5 bases and the J gene lost 4 bases, with 17 bases spanning the gap. The CDR3 DNA reads as TGTGCCAGCAGTCTAAGCCACGGGGGGCGCACTGAAGCTTTCTTT. It encodes CASSLSHGGRTEAFF.

The chain couples TRBV18 to TRBJ2-1; D is uncertain. The CDR3 is made up of 13 amino acids. V dropped 6 bases and J dropped 6 bases, with 12 bases sitting between them. Germline CDR1 is KGHSH and CDR2 is LQKENI. CDR3 region: CASSHEQSNEQFF. The CDR3 coding sequence is TGTGCCAGCTCGCACGAACAGAGCAATGAGCAGTTCTTC.

The V call is TRBV6-5, the J call TRBJ2-7; maybe TRBD1 (5 bases). The CDR3 totals 14 residues. CDR1 is MNHEY and CDR2 is SVGAGI in the germline V gene. V lost 6 bases and J lost 3, with 15 bases in between. The CDR3 nucleotides read TGTGCCAGCAGGCTGGGAAGGGGCTACTACGAGCAGTACTTC. Translation: CASRLGRGYYEQYF.

The chain's CDR3 is CASSSKPLQGWSNQPQHF. CDR3 nucleotides: TGTGCCAGCAGCTCAAAGCCCCTACAGGGTTGGAGCAATCAGCCCCAGCATTTT. V gene TRBV5-5 combines with J gene TRBJ1-5; D is perhaps TRBD1 (6 bases). The germline V and J ends were trimmed by 3 bases and 1 base, with 20 bases remaining between them. The length of the CDR3 is 18 residues. Germline assignment: CDR1 SGHKS and CDR2 YYEKEE (reference sequence).

The chain recombines TRBV7-2 with TRBJ1-1; D is ambiguous. The CDR3 totals 17 residues. Germline V gene data show CDR1 as SGHTA and CDR2 as FQGNSA. V was clipped by 3 bases and J by 0 bases, with 17 bases between them. The CDR3 region has the DNA TGTGCCAGCAGCTTTTGGCCCAAGGTCAGCGTGAACACTGAAGCTTTCTTT. Translation gives CASSFWPKVSVNTEAFF.

This chain connects TRBV9 to TRBJ1-2; TRBD1 matches at 7 bases. The CDR3 extends over 17 amino acids. Per germline, CDR1 SGDLS and CDR2 YYNGEE. The trim removed 0 bases at V and 0 bases at J, leaving 8 bases unmatched. The CDR3 is CASSVVGQDTANYGYTF. The CDR3 DNA follows: TGTGCCAGCAGCGTAGTTGGACAGGACACAGCTAACTATGGCTACACCTTC.

To note about this clone: The sample contains more than one DNA sequence encoding this CDR3. The chain carries TRBV5-1 and TRBJ2-7; 7 bases are shared with TRBD1. This CDR3 has 13 residues. The junction had 2 bases not matched to a gene; V was cut back by 5 bases and J by 0 bases. Germline assignment: CDR1 SGHRS and CDR2 YFSETQ. CDR3 amino acids: CASSWDSSYEQYF. CDR3 in DNA: TGCGCCAGCAGTTGGGACAGCTCCTACGAGCAGTACTTC.

V is TRBV7-2 and J is TRBJ2-3; D uncertain. This CDR3 contains 12 residues. Germline CDR1 SGHTA, CDR2 FQGNSA. The V and J ends lost 8 bases and 6 bases respectively, with 12 bases between them. The CDR3 sequence is CASSPYGDTQYF. The CDR3 bases are TGTGCCAGCTCCCCCTATGGTGATACGCAGTATTTT.

J is TRBJ1-5 and V is TRBV5-5; unclear D gene. CDR3 length: 15 amino acids. Trimming stripped 0 bases from V and 6 bases from J, with 13 bases between. The germline V gene encodes CDR1 SGHKS and CDR2 YYEKEE (reference sequence). CDR3 sequence: CASSLGVAATQPQHF. For the CDR3, the DNA is TGTGCCAGCAGCTTGGGAGTAGCCGCGACTCAGCCCCAGCATTTT.

This chain uses TRBV6-5 with TRBJ1-5, with 9 bases matching TRBD1. Germline CDR1 reads MNHEY; CDR2 reads SVGAGI. The CDR3 runs 14 residues. V lost 5 bases, J lost 3 bases, and 2 bases stayed unmatched. CDR3 residues: CASSRTGDNQPQHF. The CDR3 DNA follows: TGTGCCAGCAGTCGGACAGGGGACAATCAGCCCCAGCATTTT.

The chain employs TRBV7-9 and TRBJ2-7; 15 nucleotides line up with TRBD2. V was clipped by 3 bases and J by 2 bases; unmatched bases: 2. The CDR3 covers 16 residues. Germline CDR1 SEHNR, CDR2 FQNEAQ (reference sequence). The CDR3 nucleotides are TGTGCCAGCAGCTTCGGACTAGCGGGGGGGACCTACGAGCAGTACTTC. Its translation: CASSFGLAGGTYEQYF. Looking up the rest from reference TRBV7-9 and TRBJ2-7 gives the full variable domain: DTGVSQNPRHKITKRGQNVTFRCDPISEHNRLYWYRQTLGQGPEFLTYFQNEAQLEKSRLLSDRFSAERPKGSFSTLEIQRTEQGDSAMYLCASSFGLAGGTYEQYFGPGTRLTVT.

This chain connects TRBV18 to TRBJ2-7, with TRBD2 identical over 9 bases. Germline CDR1 is KGHSH and CDR2 is LQKENI. The CDR3 length is 14 residues. The V and J ends lost 6 bases and 2 bases, in that order; junction bases with no gene match: 5. This CDR3 is CASSPVAGAYEQYF. The CDR3 DNA reads as TGTGCCAGCTCGCCCGTAGCGGGGGCCTACGAGCAGTACTTC. Full variable domain (remainder filled in from reference TRBV18 and TRBJ2-7): NAGVMQNPRHLVRRRGQEARLRCSPMKGHSHVYWYRQLPEEGLKFMVYLQKENIIDESGMPKERFSAEFPKEGPSILRIQQVVRGDSAAYFCASSPVAGAYEQYFGPGTRLTVT.

The chain combines TRBV7-2 with TRBJ1-2; the match to TRBD1 covers 9 bases. Germline V lookup: CDR1 SGHTA, CDR2 FQGNSA. The CDR3 is made up of 17 amino acids. V trimming: 0 bases; J trimming: 4 bases; junction bases outside the gene matches: 9. This CDR3 reads CASSLATGTGRSYGYTF. In DNA, the CDR3 is TGTGCCAGCAGCTTAGCCACAGGGACAGGGAGGAGCTATGGCTACACCTTC.

The chain employs TRBV12-3 or TRBV12-4 and TRBJ1-2; TRBD1 might be the D (6 bases). This CDR3 region has 12 residues. V lost 6 bases and J 8 bases, leaving 13 bases between the germline ends. The CDR3 DNA is TGTGCCAGCAGCCCCTACAGGGTCGGCTACACCTTC. Translating it yields CASSPYRVGYTF.

The chain combines TRBV5-1 with TRBJ2-2; 7 nucleotides agree with TRBD2. Trimming at V came to 2 bases and at J to 7 bases, leaving 2 bases not matched to a gene. Germline lookup yields CDR1 SGHRS and CDR2 YFSETQ. This CDR3 is 13 amino acids long. The CDR3 is CASSFREGGELFF. As DNA, the CDR3 is TGCGCCAGCAGCTTCAGGGAGGGCGGGGAGCTGTTTTTT.